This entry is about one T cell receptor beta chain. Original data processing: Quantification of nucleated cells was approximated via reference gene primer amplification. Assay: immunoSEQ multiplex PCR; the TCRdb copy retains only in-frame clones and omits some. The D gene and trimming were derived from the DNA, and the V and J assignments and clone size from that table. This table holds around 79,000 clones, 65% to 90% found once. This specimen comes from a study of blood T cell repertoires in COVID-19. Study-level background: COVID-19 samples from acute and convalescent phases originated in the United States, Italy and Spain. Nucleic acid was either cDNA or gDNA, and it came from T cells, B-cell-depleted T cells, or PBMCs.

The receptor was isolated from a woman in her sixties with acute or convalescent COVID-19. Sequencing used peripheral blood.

CDR3 sequence (DNA): TGCGCCAGCAGCTTGGGCCTTGGACAGGGGGCCACTGAAGCTTTCTTT. Protein product: CASSLGLGQGATEAFF. This chain joins TRBV5-1 and TRBJ1-1; 11 bases line up with TRBD1. The CDR3 sequence is 16 residues long. Germline V gene lookup returns CDR1 SGHRS and CDR2 YFSETQ. Trimming took 0 bases from V and 4 from J; bases not matched to a gene: 5.